This TCR beta chain was observed in a study of blood T cells in healthy people across ages. Findings of the study overall: Older age coincided with a roughly linear decline in TCR beta diversity per million T cells.

With respect to this clonotype: The antigen is not known.

A sample-barcoded 5' primer and a J-beta primer mix were used in a second PCR of roughly 6 to 11 cycles. TCRdb re-analysed the 5' RACE reads in MiXCR, keeping a single row per CDR3 protein. The sample shows some 1.4 million distinct CDR3 sequences, around 42% of them seen only once. Trimming took 2 bases from V and 7 from J; bases not matched to a gene: 2. Germline loops: CDR1 ENHRY, CDR2 SYGVKD. The CDR3 consists of 14 residues. The TCR was taken from a woman aged 18-29 years in good health. The rearrangement joins TRBV10-3 to TRBJ1-6, with 7 bases identical to TRBD1. Sample: blood. In nucleotides, the CDR3 is TGTGCCATCAGTGAGGACAGGGACAATTCACCCCTCCACTTT. It encodes CAISEDRDNSPLHF.